Here is one T cell receptor (beta chain) with its context. The junction departs from the called germline gene at one end, perhaps through a read error. For each extraction, RNA and DNA were obtained together from around 18-30 mg of unsorted bulk tissue. All patients had surgically resected primary liver carcinoma. The data stem from a study of tumor-infiltrating lymphocytes in primary liver carcinoma. Study-wide background: Tumors measured roughly 4.2 to 10 cm and were stage T1-T3 N0M0.

CDR1 is SGHRS and CDR2 is YFSETQ in the germline V gene. The CDR3 runs 15 residues. Reverse transcription of 500 ng total RNA with a constant-region primer produced TCR beta cDNA. Three rounds of nested multiplex PCR with slightly modified ARM-PCR produced TCR beta libraries. PCR rounds one and two used TRBV1-TRBV30 forward primers with a C-beta reverse primer for roughly 9 cycles each. MiXCR, run by TCRdb on the multiplex PCR reads, gives a single entry per CDR3 protein. Among roughly 120,000 distinct CDR3 sequences listed, around 70% were seen once. This clonotype was sampled from a woman in her fifties or sixties with primary liver carcinoma and hepatitis B virus infection. The gene calls are TRBV5-1 and TRBJ1-4, with TRBD1 as a possible D gene (6 bases). Sequencing was performed on tumor-adjacent normal liver tissue. For the CDR3, the DNA is TGCACCAGCAGCCTCGGACAGTCGGACAATGAAAAACTGTTTTTT. This sequence encodes CTSSLGQSDNEKLFF.